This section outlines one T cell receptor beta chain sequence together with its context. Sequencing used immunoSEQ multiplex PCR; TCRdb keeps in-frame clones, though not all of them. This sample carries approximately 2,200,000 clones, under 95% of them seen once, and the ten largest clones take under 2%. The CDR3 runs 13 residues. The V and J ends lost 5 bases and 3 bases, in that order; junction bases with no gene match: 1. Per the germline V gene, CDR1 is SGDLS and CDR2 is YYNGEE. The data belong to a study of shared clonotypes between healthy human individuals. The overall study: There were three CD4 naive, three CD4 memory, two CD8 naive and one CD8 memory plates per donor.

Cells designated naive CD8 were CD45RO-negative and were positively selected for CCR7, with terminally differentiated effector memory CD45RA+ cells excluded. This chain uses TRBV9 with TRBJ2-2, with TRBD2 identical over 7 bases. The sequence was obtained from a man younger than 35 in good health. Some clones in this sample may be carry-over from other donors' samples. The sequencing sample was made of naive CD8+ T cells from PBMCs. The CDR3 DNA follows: TGTGCCAGCAGACGGGGGGACACCGGGGAGCTGTTTTTT. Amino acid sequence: CASRRGDTGELFF.